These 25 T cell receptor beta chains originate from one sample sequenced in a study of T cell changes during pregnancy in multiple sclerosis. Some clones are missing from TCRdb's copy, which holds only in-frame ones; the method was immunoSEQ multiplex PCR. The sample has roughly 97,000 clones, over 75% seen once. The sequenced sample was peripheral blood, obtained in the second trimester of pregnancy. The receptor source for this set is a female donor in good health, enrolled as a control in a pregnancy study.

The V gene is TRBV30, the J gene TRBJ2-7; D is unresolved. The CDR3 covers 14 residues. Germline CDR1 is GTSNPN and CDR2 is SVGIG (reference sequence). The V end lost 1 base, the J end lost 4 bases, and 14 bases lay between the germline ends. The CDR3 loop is CAWSAQRRSYEQYF. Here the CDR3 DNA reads TGTGCCTGGAGTGCGCAACGCAGATCATACGAGCAGTACTTC.

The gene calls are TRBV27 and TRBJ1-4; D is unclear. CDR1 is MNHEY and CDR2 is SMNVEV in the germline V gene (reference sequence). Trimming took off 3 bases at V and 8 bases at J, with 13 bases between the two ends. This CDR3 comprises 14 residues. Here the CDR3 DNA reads TGTGCCAGCAGTTTTTATCGCGGCGAGGAAAAACTGTTTTTT. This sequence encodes CASSFYRGEEKLFF.

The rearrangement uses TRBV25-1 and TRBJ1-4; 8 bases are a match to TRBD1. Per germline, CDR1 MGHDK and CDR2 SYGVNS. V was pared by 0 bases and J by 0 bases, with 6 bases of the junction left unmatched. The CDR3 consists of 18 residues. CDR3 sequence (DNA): TGTGCCAGCAGTGAATATCGGACAGGGAAGGCAACTAATGAAAAACTGTTTTTT. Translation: CASSEYRTGKATNEKLFF.

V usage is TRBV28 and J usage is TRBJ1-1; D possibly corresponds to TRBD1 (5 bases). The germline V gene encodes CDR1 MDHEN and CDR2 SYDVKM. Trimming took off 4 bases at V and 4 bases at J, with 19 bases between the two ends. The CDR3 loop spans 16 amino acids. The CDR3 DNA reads TGTGCCAGCAGTTCACCCGGCCAGACAGTTGGCACTGAAGCTTTCTTT. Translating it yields CASSSPGQTVGTEAFF.

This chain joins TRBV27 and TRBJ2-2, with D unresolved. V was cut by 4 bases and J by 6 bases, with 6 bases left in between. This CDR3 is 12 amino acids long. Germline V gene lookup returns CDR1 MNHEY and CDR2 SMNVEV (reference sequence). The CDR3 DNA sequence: TGTGCCAGCAGTTCCTTTTCCGGGGAGCTGTTTTTT. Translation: CASSSFSGELFF.

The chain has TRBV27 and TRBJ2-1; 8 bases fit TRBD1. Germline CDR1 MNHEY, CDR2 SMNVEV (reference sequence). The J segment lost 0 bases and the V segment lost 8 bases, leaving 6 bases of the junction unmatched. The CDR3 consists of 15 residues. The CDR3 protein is CASGPDRASYNEQFF. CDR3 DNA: TGTGCCAGCGGACCGGACAGGGCCTCCTACAATGAGCAGTTCTTC.

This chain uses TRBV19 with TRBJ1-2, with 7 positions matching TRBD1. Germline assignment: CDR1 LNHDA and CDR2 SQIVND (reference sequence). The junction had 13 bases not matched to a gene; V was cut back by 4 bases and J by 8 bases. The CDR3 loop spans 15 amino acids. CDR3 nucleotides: TGTGCCAGTAGTAGCGCGGGGACAGCAGGTCGGGGCTACACCTTC. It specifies CASSSAGTAGRGYTF.

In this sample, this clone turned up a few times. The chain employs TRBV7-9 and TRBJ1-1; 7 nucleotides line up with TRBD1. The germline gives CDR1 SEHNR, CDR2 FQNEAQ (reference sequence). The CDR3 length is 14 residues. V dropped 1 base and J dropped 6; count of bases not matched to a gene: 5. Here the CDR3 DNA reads TGTGCCAGCAGCTTAGGGAGGGACAGCTCTGAAGCTTTCTTT. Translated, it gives CASSLGRDSSEAFF. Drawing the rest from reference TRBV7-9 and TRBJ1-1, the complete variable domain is DTGVSQNPRHKITKRGQNVTFRCDPISEHNRLYWYRQTLGQGPEFLTYFQNEAQLEKSRLLSDRFSAERPKGSFSTLEIQRTEQGDSAMYLCASSLGRDSSEAFFGQGTRLTVV.

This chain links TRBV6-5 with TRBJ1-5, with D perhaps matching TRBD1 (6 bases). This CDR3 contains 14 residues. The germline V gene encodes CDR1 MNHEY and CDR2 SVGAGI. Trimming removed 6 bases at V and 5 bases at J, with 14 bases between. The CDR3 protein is CASRITGSDQPQHF. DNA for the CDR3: TGTGCCAGCAGGATCACAGGGAGCGATCAGCCCCAGCATTTT.

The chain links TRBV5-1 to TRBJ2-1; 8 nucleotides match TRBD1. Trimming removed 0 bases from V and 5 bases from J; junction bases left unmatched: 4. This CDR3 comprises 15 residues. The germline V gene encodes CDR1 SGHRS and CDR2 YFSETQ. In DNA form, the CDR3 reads TGCGCCAGCAGCTTGGTCGACAGGGGAAACAATGAGCAGTTCTTC. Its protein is CASSLVDRGNNEQFF. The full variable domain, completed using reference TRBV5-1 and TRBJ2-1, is KAGVTQTPRYLIKTRGQQVTLSCSPISGHRSVSWYQQTPGQGLQFLFEYFSETQRNKGNFPGRFSGRQFSNSRSEMNVSTLELGDSALYLCASSLVDRGNNEQFFGPGTRLTVL.

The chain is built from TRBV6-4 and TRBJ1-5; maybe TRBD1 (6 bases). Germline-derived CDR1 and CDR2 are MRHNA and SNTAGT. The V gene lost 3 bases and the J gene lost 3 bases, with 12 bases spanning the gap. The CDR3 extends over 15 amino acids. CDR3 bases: TGTGCCAGCAGTGAGGGGACAACCCCCAATCAGCCCCAGCATTTT. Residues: CASSEGTTPNQPQHF.

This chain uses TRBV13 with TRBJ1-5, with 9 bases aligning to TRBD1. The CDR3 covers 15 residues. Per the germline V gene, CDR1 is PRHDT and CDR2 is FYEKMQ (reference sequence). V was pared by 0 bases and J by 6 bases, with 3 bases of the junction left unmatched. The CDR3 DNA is TGTGCCAGCAGCTTAGGACAGGGGGCCGGTCAGCCCCAGCATTTT. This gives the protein CASSLGQGAGQPQHF.

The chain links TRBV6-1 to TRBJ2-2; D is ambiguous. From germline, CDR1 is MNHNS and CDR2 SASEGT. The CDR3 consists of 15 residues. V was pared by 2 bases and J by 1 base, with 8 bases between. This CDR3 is CASSEPGQNTGELFF. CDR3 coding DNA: TGTGCCAGCAGTGAACCGGGTCAGAACACCGGGGAGCTGTTTTTT.

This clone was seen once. CDR3 nucleotides: TGTGCCAGCACTATCTGGGGGGGGCAAAGGACAGATACGCAGTATTTT. This gives the protein CASTIWGGQRTDTQYF. The chain carries TRBV28 and TRBJ2-3; D might be TRBD2 (7 bases). Looked up from germline, CDR1 is MDHEN and CDR2 is SYDVKM. CDR3 size: 16 residues. The V end lost 7 bases, the J end lost 3 bases, and 20 bases lay between the germline ends.

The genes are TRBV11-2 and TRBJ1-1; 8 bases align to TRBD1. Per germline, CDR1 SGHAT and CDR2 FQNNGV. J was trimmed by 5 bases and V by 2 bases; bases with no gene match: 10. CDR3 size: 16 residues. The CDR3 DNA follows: TGTGCCAGCAGCTTAACTTCAGGACAGGGTAGGACTGAAGCTTTCTTT. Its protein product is CASSLTSGQGRTEAFF.

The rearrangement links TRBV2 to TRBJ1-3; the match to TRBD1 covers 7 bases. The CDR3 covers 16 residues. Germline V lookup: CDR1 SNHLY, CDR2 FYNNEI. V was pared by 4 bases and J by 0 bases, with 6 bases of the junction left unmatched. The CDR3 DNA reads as TGTGCCAGCAGTGGGCGGACAGGCCTCTCTGGAAACACCATATATTTT. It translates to CASSGRTGLSGNTIYF.

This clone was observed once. The CDR3, as DNA: TGTGCCAGCAGTCGACAGGGCACCAGCCAAAACATTCAGTACTTC. This translates into CASSRQGTSQNIQYF. V gene TRBV6-6 combines with J gene TRBJ2-4; the match to TRBD1 covers 7 bases. Germline V CDR1 and CDR2: MNHNY, SVGAGI (reference sequence). V gave up 5 bases and J gave up 5 bases; unmatched junction bases: 9. The CDR3 is 15 residues long.

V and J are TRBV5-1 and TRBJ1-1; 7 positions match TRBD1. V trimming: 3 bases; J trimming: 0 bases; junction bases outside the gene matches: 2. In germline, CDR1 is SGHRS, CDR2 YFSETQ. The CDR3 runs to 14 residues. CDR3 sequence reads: CASSWTGLNTEAFF. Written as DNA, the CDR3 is TGCGCCAGCAGCTGGACAGGATTGAACACTGAAGCTTTCTTT.

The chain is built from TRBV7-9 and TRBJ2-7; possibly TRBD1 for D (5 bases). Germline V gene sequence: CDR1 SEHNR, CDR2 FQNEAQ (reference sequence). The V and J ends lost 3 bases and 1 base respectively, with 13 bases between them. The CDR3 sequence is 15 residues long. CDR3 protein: CASSFTRVFSYEQYF. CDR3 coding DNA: TGTGCCAGCAGCTTTACCAGGGTATTTTCCTACGAGCAGTACTTC. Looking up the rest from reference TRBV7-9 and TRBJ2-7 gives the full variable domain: DTGVSQNPRHKITKRGQNVTFRCDPISEHNRLYWYRQTLGQGPEFLTYFQNEAQLEKSRLLSDRFSAERPKGSFSTLEIQRTEQGDSAMYLCASSFTRVFSYEQYFGPGTRLTVT.

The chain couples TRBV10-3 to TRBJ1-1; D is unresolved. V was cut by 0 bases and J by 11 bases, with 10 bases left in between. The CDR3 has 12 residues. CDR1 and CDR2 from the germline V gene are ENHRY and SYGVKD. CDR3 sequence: CAISESTREAFF. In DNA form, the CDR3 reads TGTGCCATCAGTGAGTCGACTAGGGAGGCTTTCTTT.

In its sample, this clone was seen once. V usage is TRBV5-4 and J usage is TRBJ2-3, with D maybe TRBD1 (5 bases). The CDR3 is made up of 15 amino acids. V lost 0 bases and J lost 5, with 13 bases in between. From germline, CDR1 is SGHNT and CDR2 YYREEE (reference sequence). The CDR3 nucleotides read TGTGCCAGCAGCTTGGCCCCAGGGCTGGGAGATACGCAGTATTTT. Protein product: CASSLAPGLGDTQYF.

CDR3 amino acids: CASSFQPGSNQPQHF. The CDR3 DNA sequence: TGTGCCAGCAGCTTTCAACCCGGTAGCAATCAGCCCCAGCATTTT. The rearrangement joins TRBV11-2 to TRBJ1-5; D gene ambiguous. From germline, CDR1 is SGHAT and CDR2 FQNNGV. The CDR3 extends over 15 amino acids. V was cut by 3 bases and J by 0 bases, with 9 bases left in between.

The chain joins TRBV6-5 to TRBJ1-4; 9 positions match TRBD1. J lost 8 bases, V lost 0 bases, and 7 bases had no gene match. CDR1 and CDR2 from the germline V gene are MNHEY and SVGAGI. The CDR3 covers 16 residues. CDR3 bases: TGTGCCAGCAGTTACTCGCCCGGGACAGGGAGGGAAAAACTGTTTTTT. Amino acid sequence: CASSYSPGTGREKLFF.

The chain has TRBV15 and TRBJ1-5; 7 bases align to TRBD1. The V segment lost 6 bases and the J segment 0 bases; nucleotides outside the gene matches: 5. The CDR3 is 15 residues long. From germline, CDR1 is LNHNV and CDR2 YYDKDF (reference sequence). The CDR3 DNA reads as TGTGCCACCAGGAGGACAGGATATAGCAATCAGCCCCAGCATTTT. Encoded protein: CATRRTGYSNQPQHF.

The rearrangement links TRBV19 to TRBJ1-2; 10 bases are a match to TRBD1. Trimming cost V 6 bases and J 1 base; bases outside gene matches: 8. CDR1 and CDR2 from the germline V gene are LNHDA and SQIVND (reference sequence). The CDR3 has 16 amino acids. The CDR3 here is CASSGTGAPFNYGYTF. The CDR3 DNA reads TGTGCCAGTAGCGGGACAGGGGCACCTTTTAACTATGGCTACACCTTC.